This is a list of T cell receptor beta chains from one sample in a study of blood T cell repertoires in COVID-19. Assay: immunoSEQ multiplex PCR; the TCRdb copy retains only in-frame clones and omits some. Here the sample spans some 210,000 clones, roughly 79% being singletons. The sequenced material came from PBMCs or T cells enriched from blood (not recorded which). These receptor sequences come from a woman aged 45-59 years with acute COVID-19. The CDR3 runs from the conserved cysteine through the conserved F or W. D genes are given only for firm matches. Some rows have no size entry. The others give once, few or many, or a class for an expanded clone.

CASSLEEGYEQYF TGTGCCAGCAGCCTAGAGGAGGGCTACGAGCAGTACTTC TRBJ2-7 - - TRBV6-4
CAISPRGQGAYEQYF TGTGCCATCAGCCCACGGGGACAGGGGGCGTACGAGCAGTACTTC TRBJ2-7 TRBD1 - TRBV10-3
CASSLALAGTGNTIYF TGTGCCAGCAGCTTAGCGCTGGCAGGGACTGGAAACACCATATATTTT TRBJ1-3 - few TRBV7-2
CASTPGVHGYTF TGTGCCAGCACTCCAGGGGTACATGGCTACACCTTC TRBJ1-2 - - TRBV28
CASSLDSGQPQHF TGTGCCAGCAGCTTAGATAGTGGTCAGCCCCAGCATTTT TRBJ1-5 - - TRBV7-9
CASSPSGESYNEQFF TGTGCCAGCTCACCATCGGGGGAGTCCTACAATGAGCAGTTCTTC TRBJ2-1 - - TRBV18
CASSQDRGGYTF TGTGCCAGTAGTCAAGATCGAGGTGGCTACACCTTC TRBJ1-2 - few TRBV19
CASSLGQGFGYTF TGTGCCAGCAGCTTAGGGCAGGGATTTGGCTACACCTTC TRBJ1-2 - - TRBV11-2
CASSQALNTEAFF TGTGCCAGCAGCCAAGCCTTGAACACTGAAGCTTTCTTT TRBJ1-1 - - TRBV14
CASTRGGADSPLHF TGTGCCAGCACCCGGGGGGGCGCGGATTCACCCCTCCACTTT TRBJ1-6 - many TRBV13
CASSSHGGNSPLHF TGTGCCAGCAGCTCCCACGGTGGTAATTCACCCCTCCACTTT TRBJ1-6 - - TRBV28
CASSSPDTGGYTF TGTGCCAGCAGTTCCCCGGACACTGGTGGCTACACCTTC TRBJ1-2 - - TRBV28
CASSWDRGYNSPLHF TGCGCCAGCAGCTGGGACAGGGGCTATAATTCACCCCTCCACTTT TRBJ1-6 TRBD1 - TRBV5-1
CASSQSGTGRPTNYGYTF TGTGCCAGCAGCCAGTCCGGGACAGGGAGACCTACTAACTATGGCTACACCTTC TRBJ1-2 TRBD1 - TRBV4-2
CATSREGLASNNEQFF TGTGCCACCAGCAGAGAGGGACTCGCATCCAACAATGAGCAGTTCTTC TRBJ2-1 - - TRBV15
CASSPGVDTQYF TGTGCCAGCAGCCCAGGGGTGGATACGCAGTATTTT TRBJ2-3 - - TRBV11-2
CASSSGAGETQYF TGTGCCAGCAGCTCCGGGGCGGGGGAGACCCAGTACTTC TRBJ2-5 - few TRBV9
CASSLLGQEDNEQFF TGTGCCAGCAGCTTATTAGGCCAGGAGGACAATGAGCAGTTCTTC TRBJ2-1 - - TRBV11-3
CASSYVRSPYEQYF TGTGCCAGCAGTTACGTTCGGTCCCCCTACGAGCAGTACTTC TRBJ2-7 - - TRBV27
CASSEDGAGFAGASSYEQYF TGTGCCAGCAGTGAAGATGGGGCCGGGTTTGCGGGGGCCTCCTCCTACGAGCAGTACTTC TRBJ2-7 - few TRBV6-1
CASSRSPGLAGGYTYNEQFF TGTGCCAGCAGCCGTTCCCCGGGACTAGCGGGAGGGTATACCTACAATGAGCAGTTCTTC TRBJ2-1 TRBD2 - TRBV14